This T cell receptor beta chain was observed in a study of T cell repertoires in cytomegalovirus infection. As for the study in general: Public TCR beta signature analysis indicated the presence of both CMV infection and matching HLA type. Overall study results and limits: Clonotype analysis showed dominance of the ex vivo response by HLA-C-restricted CMV-specific TCR beta clonotypes. Cumulative frequency (of public TCR beta family members) identified carriers of CMV plus the relevant HLA.

With respect to this clonotype: Antigen: not known.

Using its own MiXCR run on the reads, TCRdb lists one record per CDR3 protein. Of 350,000 to 550,000 distinct CDR3 sequences listed, about 33% were seen once; the top ten hold roughly 13%. Germline V gene sequence: CDR1 LNHDA, CDR2 SQIVND (reference sequence). The V and J ends lost 7 bases and 3 bases respectively, with 16 bases between them. The length of the CDR3 is 15 residues. This TCR was recovered from a human donor in good health (CMV status not recorded). Some clones in this sample may be carry-over from other donors' samples. The rearrangement uses TRBV19 and TRBJ1-5, with D possibly being TRBD1 (5 bases). Sample: PBMCs. The DNA of the CDR3 is TGTGCCAGTATTATGACGGGACCTTCCAATCAGCCCCAGCATTTT. Its protein is CASIMTGPSNQPQHF.